This T cell receptor beta chain was recovered during a study of CD8 T cells in Susac syndrome. cDNA came from roughly 0.53 to 1 ug RNA primed by random hexamers. Amplification of TCR beta CDR3 by immunoSEQ multiplex PCR spanned 54 Vbeta and 13 Jbeta. One entry per CDR3 protein, called by TCRdb with MiXCR from the immunoSEQ multiplex PCR reads. The table has roughly 170,000 distinct CDR3 sequences, over 85% seen once. Sequencing of TCR beta was carried out in blood CD8+ and CD4+ T cells. The CDR3 loop spans 15 amino acids. Germline values: CDR1 MGHDK, CDR2 SYGVNS. V lost 1 base to trimming and J lost 6 bases, with 13 bases between them.

The chain uses TRBV25-1 and TRBJ1-5, with D possibly TRBD1 on 5 matching bases. The sequence came from a human donor with multiple sclerosis. The sequencing input was CD4+ T cells from PBMCs. This CDR3 is CASSESEGPGQPQHF. DNA for the CDR3: TGTGCCAGCAGTGAATCTGAGGGGCCCGGTCAGCCCCAGCATTTT.